These T cell receptor beta chains were read from a single sample in a study of T cell responses to AZD1222 COVID-19 vaccine. This table comes from immunoSEQ multiplex PCR, and its TCRdb copy is limited to in-frame clones, with some not included. The table has about 110,000 clones, around 90% seen once. Specimen: peripheral blood, collected on day 0 of MenACWY control vaccination. The receptors were sampled from an adult in good health. The CDR3 runs from the conserved cysteine through the conserved F or W. D genes are given only for firm matches. Clone sizes are given selectively: once, few, many, or a class where the clone is expanded.

J | V | D | size | DNA | CDR3
TRBJ1-6 | TRBV6-5 | . | . | TGTGCCAGCAGTCAGAGGGATTCACCCCTCCACTTT | CASSQRDSPLHF
TRBJ2-3 | TRBV11-3 | . | . | TGTGCCAGCAGCTTAGAGCCAGATACGCAGTATTTT | CASSLEPDTQYF
TRBJ2-7 | TRBV28 | . | . | TGTGCCAGCAGTCCATTGAGCGGACCCTCCTACGAGCAGTACTTC | CASSPLSGPSYEQYF
TRBJ1-2 | TRBV7-2 | . | . | TGTGCCAGCAGCTTTGGTGTCAACCCTCGGGCTAACTATGGCTACACCTTC | CASSFGVNPRANYGYTF
TRBJ1-2 | TRBV18 | TRBD1 | . | TGTGCCAGCTCACCACAAGAACAGGGGGCGGGTGGCTACACCTTC | CASSPQEQGAGGYTF
TRBJ2-7 | TRBV28 | TRBD2 | . | TGTGCCAGTCGGCTAGCGGACTACGAGCAGTACTTC | CASRLADYEQYF
TRBJ2-3 | TRBV2 | . | . | TGTGCCAGCAGTAGTCCAGCGGATACGCAGTATTTT | CASSSPADTQYF
TRBJ2-1 | TRBV19 | . | . | TGTGCCAGTAGTATAAATTTCGGCGGGTCGGGAAGGGCCTACAATGAGCAGTTCTTC | CASSINFGGSGRAYNEQFF
TRBJ2-7 | TRBV9 | . | . | TGTGCCAGCAGCGTAGATTTTTCGGTGGGGACACTCGAGCAGTACTTC | CASSVDFSVGTLEQYF
TRBJ2-7 | TRBV18 | TRBD2 | . | TGTGCCAGCTCACCACCGTCGGCGGGAGCATACGAGCAGTACTTC | CASSPPSAGAYEQYF
TRBJ1-1 | TRBV12-3/TRBV12-4 | . | . | TGTGCCAGCAGTTTATCCCACACTGAAGCTTTCTTT | CASSLSHTEAFF
TRBJ1-5 | TRBV7-2 | . | . | TGTGCCAGCAGCCGTACAGGCACGCCCCAGCATTTT | CASSRTGTPQHF
TRBJ1-5 | TRBV11-2 | . | . | TGTGCCAGCAGCTTAGTTTCGGACCAGCCCCAGCATTTT | CASSLVSDQPQHF
TRBJ1-2 | TRBV7-9 | . | . | TGTGCCAGCAGCTCCGACAGCACTCGAGGGTATGGCTACACCTTC | CASSSDSTRGYGYTF
TRBJ2-3 | TRBV28 | . | . | TGTGCCAGCAGCCCGGCCGGGACCGCACGTAGGGATACGCAGTATTTT | CASSPAGTARRDTQYF
TRBJ1-5 | TRBV10-3 | . | . | TGTGCCATCAGTGAGTCGAGGTATAGCAATCAGCCCCAGCATTTT | CAISESRYSNQPQHF
TRBJ2-5 | TRBV20-1 | TRBD1 | . | TGCAGTGCACAGGGGACAGAGACCCAGTACTTC | CSAQGTETQYF
TRBJ1-5 | TRBV18 | . | . | TGTGCCAGCTCAAATCTCGCGGGAAGTGGAAATCAGCCCCAGCATTTT | CASSNLAGSGNQPQHF
TRBJ1-5 | TRBV6-2/TRBV6-3 | . | . | TGTGCCAGCAGCGACGACAGCGTTTATAGCAATCAGCCCCAGCATTTT | CASSDDSVYSNQPQHF
TRBJ2-1 | TRBV4-1 | . | . | TGCGCCAGCAGCCAAGATTCGAGGGGACACCGGACGATTGGTGAGCAGTTCTTC | CASSQDSRGHRTIGEQFF
TRBJ2-3 | TRBV4-2 | TRBD2 | . | TGTGCCAGCAGCCAAGAACTAGCGGGGACCACAGATACGCAGTATTTT | CASSQELAGTTDTQYF
TRBJ2-7 | TRBV5-1 | . | once | TGCGCCAGCAGCTTGAGGTCCGGACCCTACGAGCAGTACTTC | CASSLRSGPYEQYF
TRBJ1-6 | TRBV30 | . | . | TGTGCCTGGAGATTAAATCCCCGGACAGACAGCTCCTATAATTCACCCCTCCACTTT | CAWRLNPRTDSSYNSPLHF
TRBJ2-2 | TRBV24-1 | . | . | TGTGCCACCAGTGACGACAGTACTCACACCGGGGAGCTGTTTTTT | CATSDDSTHTGELFF
TRBJ2-7 | TRBV28 | TRBD2 | . | TGTGCCAGCAGGGTAGCGGGACTTATCCCCTACGAGCAGTACTTC | CASRVAGLIPYEQYF
TRBJ1-5 | TRBV7-2 | . | . | TGTGCCAGCAGCTCAAGGGTCAATCAGCCCCAGCATTTT | CASSSRVNQPQHF
TRBJ2-1 | TRBV7-2 | TRBD2 | . | TGTGCCAGCAGCTTACCGGGGGGGCCCGGTGAGCAGTTCTTC | CASSLPGGPGEQFF
TRBJ1-5 | TRBV6-5 | TRBD1 | . | TGTGCCAGCAGCGGGACAGGGGGCGTAGAGCCCCAGCATTTT | CASSGTGGVEPQHF
TRBJ1-4 | TRBV3-1/TRBV3-2 | . | . | TGTGCCAGCAGCCAAAACCGGGACTATCAAAAACTGTTTTTT | CASSQNRDYQKLFF
TRBJ1-2 | TRBV3-1/TRBV3-2 | . | . | TGTGCCAGCAGCCAAGGGACAGCCTATGGCTACACCTTC | CASSQGTAYGYTF
TRBJ1-6 | TRBV9 | . | . | TGTGCCAGCAGCGACGCGACAGCTCATAATTCACCCCTCCACTTT | CASSDATAHNSPLHF
TRBJ1-5 | TRBV10-3 | . | . | TGTGCCATCAGCGCCGACAGGAACAATCAGCCCCAGCATTTT | CAISADRNNQPQHF
TRBJ1-5 | TRBV7-6 | . | . | TGTGCCAGCAGCTTAGGTCAATCGGGCAATCAGCCCCAGCATTTT | CASSLGQSGNQPQHF
TRBJ1-2 | TRBV28 | . | . | TGTGCCAGCAGTTTTGGAGGAGGGGGCTACACCTTC | CASSFGGGGYTF
TRBJ1-3 | TRBV10-3 | . | . | TGTGCCGTGACGTCGGGGGACTCTGGAAACACCATATATTTT | CAVTSGDSGNTIYF
TRBJ1-2 | TRBV12-3/TRBV12-4 | . | once | TGTGCCAGCAGTACCTCGCGGGAAGGCTACACCTTC | CASSTSREGYTF
TRBJ1-2 | TRBV27 | . | . | TGTGCCAGCAGAAAGGAGGCGGACTATGGCTACACCTTC | CASRKEADYGYTF